These 23 T cell receptor beta chains share one sample of origin, sequenced in a study of T cell responses to AZD1222 COVID-19 vaccine (dated by TCRdb to 2020 to 2023). The sample's time point, from its label and the paper: baseline before first vaccination. Libraries were prepared through the immunoSEQ multiplex PCR assay. Not all clones reach the TCRdb copy of this immuneACCESS table, which keeps in-frame sequences only. Checked studies attribute under half of the gap to unresolved V genes and leave the rest unexplained. The sample table holds about 110,000 clones, of which about 88% were seen once. About a sixth of the sample belongs to the ten largest clones. Sequencing used peripheral blood, obtained on day 0 of AZD1222 vaccination. Receptors originate from an adult in good health.

The CDR3 bases are TGCGCCAGCAGCCAAGTGGGGGGAATTCAAGAAAACACCATATATTTT. It codes for CASSQVGGIQENTIYF. The rearrangement uses TRBV4-3 and TRBJ1-3; possibly TRBD1 for D (5 bases). The CDR3 extends over 16 amino acids. The germline CDR1 and CDR2 sequences are LGHNA and YSLEER. The ends were cut back, 1 base at V and 6 bases at J, with 16 bases in the middle.

This chain links TRBV28 with TRBJ2-7; D call uncertain. CDR3 size: 12 residues. The V end was cut by 3 bases, the J end by 1 base, with 4 bases between. Germline lookup yields CDR1 MDHEN and CDR2 SYDVKM. Here the CDR3 DNA reads TGTGCCAGCAGTTTCGGGTCCTACGAGCAGTACTTC. Protein product: CASSFGSYEQYF.

The chain has TRBV2 and TRBJ1-1, with 7 bases that match TRBD1. V was clipped by 6 bases and J by 0 bases; unmatched bases: 7. Germline CDR1 and CDR2: SNHLY and FYNNEI. CDR3 length: 15 amino acids. CDR3 in DNA: TGTGCCAGCAGAGCCCTCGGACAGGTGAACACTGAAGCTTTCTTT. Translating gives CASRALGQVNTEAFF.

This rearrangement joins TRBV4-3 to TRBJ2-7; D gene uncertain. The V and J ends lost 2 bases and 6 bases respectively, with 11 bases between them. Per germline, CDR1 LGHNA and CDR2 YSLEER. This CDR3 has 13 amino acids. Here the CDR3 reads CASSQTLKGEQYF. Here the CDR3 DNA reads TGCGCCAGCAGCCAAACCCTAAAAGGCGAGCAGTACTTC.

This clone showed up just once. The chain links TRBV5-1 to TRBJ1-1, with 8 bases that match TRBD1. Germline-derived CDR1 and CDR2 are SGHRS and YFSETQ. The CDR3 is 13 residues long. The junction had 2 bases not matched to a gene; V was cut back by 2 bases and J by 5 bases. CDR3 amino acids: CASSFTGGTEAFF. The DNA for the CDR3 is TGCGCCAGCAGCTTCACAGGGGGAACTGAAGCTTTCTTT.

This clone was counted only a few times. The chain is built from TRBV11-2 and TRBJ1-1; a weak D match, TRBD1 (5 bases). This CDR3 is 14 amino acids long. Per germline, CDR1 SGHAT and CDR2 FQNNGV. V lost 2 bases to trimming and J lost 4 bases, with 11 bases between them. This chain's CDR3 is CASSLKRTSTEAFF. The CDR3 nucleotides read TGTGCCAGCAGCTTAAAGAGGACAAGCACTGAAGCTTTCTTT.

The V gene is TRBV7-9, the J gene TRBJ2-5; TRBD1 is a possible D gene (6 bases). The CDR3 is 13 amino acids. The germline gives CDR1 SEHNR, CDR2 FQNEAQ (reference sequence). V was clipped by 6 bases and J by 5 bases, with 13 bases between them. The CDR3 sequence: CASSSGARETQYF. CDR3 bases: TGTGCCAGCAGTTCAGGGGCGAGGGAGACCCAGTACTTC.

CDR3 DNA sequence: TGTGCCAGCAGCAGGGACGGCTACAATCAGCCCCAGCATTTT. Encoded protein: CASSRDGYNQPQHF. This chain uses TRBV7-8 with TRBJ1-5; possibly TRBD1 for D (5 bases). V was pared by 5 bases and J by 3 bases, with 11 bases between. Germline assignment: CDR1 SGHVS and CDR2 FQNEAQ. The length of the CDR3 is 14 residues.

Here the CDR3 DNA reads TGTGCCAGCAGCGCGGCCGGCGGGTTGGAGACCCAGTACTTC. Its translation: CASSAAGGLETQYF. The chain employs TRBV9 and TRBJ2-5; TRBD2 is a possible D gene (5 bases). The CDR3 covers 14 residues. The germline V gene has CDR1 SGDLS and CDR2 YYNGEE. V was cut by 3 bases and J by 5 bases, with 14 bases left in between.

This rearrangement joins TRBV3-1 (or the pseudogene TRBV3-2) to TRBJ2-7; the match to TRBD1 covers 11 bases. The CDR3 runs to 13 residues. Per the germline V gene, CDR1 is LGHDT and CDR2 is YNNKEL (reference sequence). V dropped 5 bases and J dropped 5; count of bases not matched to a gene: 2. The CDR3 nucleotides are TGTGCCAGCAGCTTGGGACAGGGGGACGAGCAGTACGTC. Translated, it gives CASSLGQGDEQYV.

This clone was observed a single time. The chain uses TRBV5-4 and TRBJ2-1; D is unresolved. From germline, CDR1 is SGHNT and CDR2 YYREEE (reference sequence). The V end was cut by 9 bases, the J end by 2 bases, with 12 bases between. This CDR3 spans 13 amino acids. CDR3 sequence (DNA): TGTGCCACACATCTTCCTGCCTACAATGAGCAGTTCTTC. Protein: CATHLPAYNEQFF.

The chain couples TRBV5-5 to TRBJ1-4; D is unclear. The CDR3 has 15 residues. Trimming left V 0 bases short and J 7 bases short, with 13 bases between. Germline V gene sequence: CDR1 SGHKS, CDR2 YYEKEE (reference sequence). The CDR3 spells CASSLEGRVGEKLFF. The CDR3 bases are TGTGCCAGCAGCTTGGAAGGACGGGTGGGTGAAAAACTGTTTTTT.

This clone was seen only a few times. The chain has TRBV9 and TRBJ2-7, with 9 nucleotides matching TRBD1. The germline V gene encodes CDR1 SGDLS and CDR2 YYNGEE. The trim removed 0 bases at V and 1 base at J, leaving 11 bases unmatched. The CDR3 is 18 amino acids. CDR3 nucleotides: TGTGCCAGCAGCGTAGTTAAAAGGAGGGGACAGGGATCCTACGAGCAGTACGTC. It codes for CASSVVKRRGQGSYEQYV.

The V and J genes are TRBV19 and TRBJ2-3; D is perhaps TRBD1 (5 bases). The CDR3 is 14 amino acids. V lost 3 bases, J lost 2 bases, and 9 bases lay in between. Germline V gene sequence: CDR1 LNHDA, CDR2 SQIVND (reference sequence). As DNA, the CDR3 is TGTGCCAGTAGTATTGGCAGGGTCACAGATACGCAGTATTTT. Translated: CASSIGRVTDTQYF.

This clone was counted between two and nine times. The J gene is TRBJ2-1, the V gene TRBV19, with 9 bases lining up with TRBD2. V gave up 6 bases and J gave up 6 bases; unmatched junction bases: 3. The CDR3 length is 13 residues. Germline assignment: CDR1 LNHDA and CDR2 SQIVND (reference sequence). In DNA, the CDR3 is TGTGCCAGTAGGAGTAGCGGGAGCAATGAGCAGTTCTTC. It yields the protein CASRSSGSNEQFF. The whole variable domain, remainder taken from reference TRBV19 and TRBJ2-1, is DGGITQSPKYLFRKEGQNVTLSCEQNLNHDAMYWYRQDPGQGLRLIYYSQIVNDFQKGDIAEGYSVSREKKESFPLTVTSAQKNPTAFYLCASRSSGSNEQFFGPGTRLTVL.

This sequence joins TRBV21-1 and TRBJ2-7; the DNA was not compared with TRBD1, the D call given in the table. TRBV21-1 corresponds to a pseudogene. This CDR3 has 15 amino acids. The DNA for the CDR3 is TGTGCCAGCAGCCCTGGGGCAGGGGGAACCTACGAGCAGTACGTC. The encoded protein is CASSPGAGGTYEQYV.

This rearrangement joins TRBV5-4 to TRBJ1-5; 7 bases map to TRBD1. The V and J ends lost 3 bases and 7 bases, in that order; junction bases with no gene match: 10. The germline V gene has CDR1 SGHNT and CDR2 YYREEE (reference sequence). The CDR3 is made up of 15 amino acids. CDR3 DNA: TGTGCCAGCAGCTCCGACAGGGAGGAGGGGCAGCCCCAGCATTTT. It codes for CASSSDREEGQPQHF.

The chain employs TRBV6-5 and TRBJ2-2, with TRBD2 matching over 10 bases. The CDR3 contains 16 residues. Germline V lookup: CDR1 MNHEY, CDR2 SVGAGI. Trimming at V came to 4 bases and at J to 6 bases, leaving 8 bases not matched to a gene. The CDR3 sequence: CASSSLLAGRPGELFF. CDR3 nucleotide sequence: TGTGCCAGCAGTTCCCTACTAGCGGGAAGGCCCGGGGAGCTGTTTTTT.

The V and J genes are TRBV19 and TRBJ1-3; D gene uncertain. The CDR3 has 14 residues. CDR1 is LNHDA and CDR2 is SQIVND in the germline V gene (reference sequence). Trimming took off 5 bases at V and 2 bases at J, with 10 bases between the two ends. CDR3 nucleotides: TGTGCCAGTAGTCTTCGGGGTACTGGAAACACCATATATTTT. Protein: CASSLRGTGNTIYF.

This clone was detected only once. The chain joins TRBV7-7 to TRBJ2-5, with 8 bases identical to TRBD1. This CDR3 is built from 15 residues. Looked up from germline, CDR1 is SSHAT and CDR2 is FNYEAQ (reference sequence). The J segment lost 5 bases and the V segment lost 1 base, leaving 6 bases of the junction unmatched. The CDR3 loop is CASSLGATGAETQYF. CDR3 nucleotides: TGTGCCAGCAGCTTAGGGGCGACAGGGGCCGAGACCCAGTACTTC.

This clone was detected only once. The junction departs from germline at one end; a sequencing error may be responsible. J is TRBJ2-5 and V is TRBV7-2; D remains ambiguous. Germline V lookup: CDR1 SGHTA, CDR2 FQGNSA. The CDR3 runs to 15 residues. The chain's CDR3 is CASSLASGAQETQYF. As DNA, the CDR3 is TGTGCCAGCAGCTTAGCTTCTGGTGCCCAAGAAACCCAGTACTTC.

The chain carries TRBV5-6 and TRBJ1-2, with D perhaps TRBD1 (6 bases). This CDR3 comprises 14 residues. V was trimmed by 2 bases and J by 2 bases, leaving 10 bases between them. Germline V lookup: CDR1 SGHDT, CDR2 YYEEEE. CDR3 protein: CASSFGTTNYGYTF. The CDR3 region has the DNA TGTGCCAGCAGCTTTGGGACAACCAACTATGGCTACACCTTC. Together with reference TRBV5-6 and TRBJ1-2, the CDR3 gives the full variable domain: DAGVTQSPTHLIKTRGQQVTLRCSPKSGHDTVSWYQQALGQGPQFIFQYYEEEERQRGNFPDRFSGHQFPNYSSELNVNALLLGDSALYLCASSFGTTNYGYTFGSGTRLTVV.

This rearrangement joins TRBV19 to TRBJ2-2, with D possibly matching TRBD2 (5 bases). Germline V gene sequence: CDR1 LNHDA, CDR2 SQIVND (reference sequence). This CDR3 spans 18 amino acids. Deletions cut 7 bases from V and 0 bases from J, with 21 bases between. CDR3 in DNA: TGTGCCAGTACCCATCTTTTGATCGGACTCGCGAACACCGGGGAGCTGTTTTTT. It encodes CASTHLLIGLANTGELFF.